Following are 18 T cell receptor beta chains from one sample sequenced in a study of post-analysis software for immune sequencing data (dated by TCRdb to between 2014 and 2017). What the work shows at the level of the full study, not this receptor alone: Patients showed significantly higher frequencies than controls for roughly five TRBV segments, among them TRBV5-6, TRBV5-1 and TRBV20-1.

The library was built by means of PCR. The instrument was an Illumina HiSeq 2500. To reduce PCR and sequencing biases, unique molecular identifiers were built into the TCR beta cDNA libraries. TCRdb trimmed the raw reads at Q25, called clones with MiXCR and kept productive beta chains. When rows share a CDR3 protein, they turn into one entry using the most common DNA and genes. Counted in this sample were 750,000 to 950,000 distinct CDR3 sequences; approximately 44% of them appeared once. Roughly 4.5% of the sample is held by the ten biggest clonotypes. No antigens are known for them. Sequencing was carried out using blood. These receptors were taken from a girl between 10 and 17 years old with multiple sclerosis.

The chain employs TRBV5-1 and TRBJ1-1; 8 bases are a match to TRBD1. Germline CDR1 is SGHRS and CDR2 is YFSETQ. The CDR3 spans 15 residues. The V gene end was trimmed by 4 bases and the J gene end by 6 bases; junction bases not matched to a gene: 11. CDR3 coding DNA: TGCGCCAGCAGCCCCCCGGACAGGGAGGGGGCTGAAGCTTTCTTT. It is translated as CASSPPDREGAEAFF.

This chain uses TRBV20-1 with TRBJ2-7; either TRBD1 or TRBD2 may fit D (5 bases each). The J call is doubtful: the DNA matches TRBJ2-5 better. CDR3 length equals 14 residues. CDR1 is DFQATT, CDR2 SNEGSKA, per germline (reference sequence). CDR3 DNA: TGCAGTGCCGCCAAGGACTCAATGGGGCAGACCCAGTACTTC. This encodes CSAAKDSMGQTQYF.

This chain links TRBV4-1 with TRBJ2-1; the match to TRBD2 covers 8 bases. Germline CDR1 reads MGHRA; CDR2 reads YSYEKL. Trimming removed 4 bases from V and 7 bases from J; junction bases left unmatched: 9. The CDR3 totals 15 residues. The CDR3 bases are TGCGCCAGCAGCCTCGGGACTAGAGGTCTGAATGAGCAGTTCTTC. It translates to CASSLGTRGLNEQFF.

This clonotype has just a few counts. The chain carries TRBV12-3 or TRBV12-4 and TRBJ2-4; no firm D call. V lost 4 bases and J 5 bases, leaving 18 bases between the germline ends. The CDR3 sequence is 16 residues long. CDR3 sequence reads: CASSSPSRRSENIQYF. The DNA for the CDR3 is TGTGCCAGCAGTTCCCCCTCTAGGCGGAGCGAAAACATTCAGTACTTC.

The CDR3 DNA is TGTGCCAGCAGCTTCGGCGTTACGGACATTCAGTACTTC. It translates to CASSFGVTDIQYF. The V and J genes are TRBV5-6 and TRBJ2-4, with no clear D. CDR3 length: 13 amino acids. Germline V lookup: CDR1 SGHDT, CDR2 YYEEEE. V gave up 2 bases and J gave up 8 bases, with 11 bases separating them.

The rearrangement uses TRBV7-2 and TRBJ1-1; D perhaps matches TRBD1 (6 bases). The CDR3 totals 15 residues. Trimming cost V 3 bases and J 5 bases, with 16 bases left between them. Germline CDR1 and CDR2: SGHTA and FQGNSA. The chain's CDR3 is CASSFKIGGWTEAFF. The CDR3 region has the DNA TGTGCCAGCAGCTTTAAAATAGGGGGATGGACTGAAGCTTTCTTT.

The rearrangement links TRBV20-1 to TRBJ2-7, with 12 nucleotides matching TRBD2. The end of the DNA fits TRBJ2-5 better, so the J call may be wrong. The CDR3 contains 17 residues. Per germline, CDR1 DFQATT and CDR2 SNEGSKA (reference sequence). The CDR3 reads CSARDGLAGGLGETQYF. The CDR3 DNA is TGCAGTGCTAGAGATGGGCTAGCGGGAGGGCTAGGAGAGACCCAGTACTTC.

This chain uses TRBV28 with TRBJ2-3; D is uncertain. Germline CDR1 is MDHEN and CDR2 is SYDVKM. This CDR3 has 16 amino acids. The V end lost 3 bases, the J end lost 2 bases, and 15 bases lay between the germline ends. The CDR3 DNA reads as TGTGCCAGCAGTTTTGAGAGCCGCGCTATCACAGATACGCAGTATTTT. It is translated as CASSFESRAITDTQYF.

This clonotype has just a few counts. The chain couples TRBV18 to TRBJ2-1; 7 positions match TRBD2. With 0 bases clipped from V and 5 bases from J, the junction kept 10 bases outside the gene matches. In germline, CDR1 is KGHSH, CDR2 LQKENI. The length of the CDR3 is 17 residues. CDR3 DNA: TGTGCCAGCTCACCACCGGGAAGCCAGCGGGGAAACAATGAGCAGTTCTTC. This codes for CASSPPGSQRGNNEQFF.

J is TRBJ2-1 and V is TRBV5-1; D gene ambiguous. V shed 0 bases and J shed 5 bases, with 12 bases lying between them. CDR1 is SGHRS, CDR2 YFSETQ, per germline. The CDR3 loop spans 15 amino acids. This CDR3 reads CASSLVLNLNNEQFF. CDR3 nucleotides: TGCGCCAGCAGCTTGGTACTCAATCTTAACAATGAGCAGTTCTTC. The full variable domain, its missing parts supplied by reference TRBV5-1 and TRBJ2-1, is KAGVTQTPRYLIKTRGQQVTLSCSPISGHRSVSWYQQTPGQGLQFLFEYFSETQRNKGNFPGRFSGRQFSNSRSEMNVSTLELGDSALYLCASSLVLNLNNEQFFGPGTRLTVL.

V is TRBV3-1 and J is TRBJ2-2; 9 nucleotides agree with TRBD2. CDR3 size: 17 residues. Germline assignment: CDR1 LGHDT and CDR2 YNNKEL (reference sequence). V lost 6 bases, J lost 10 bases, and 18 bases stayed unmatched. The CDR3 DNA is TGTGCCAGCAGTCCTCTTTCTGTTTCGCTAGCGGGACTGGAGCTGTTTTTT. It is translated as CASSPLSVSLAGLELFF. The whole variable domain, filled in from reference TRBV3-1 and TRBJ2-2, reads DTAVSQTPKYLVTQMGNDKSIKCEQNLGHDTMYWYKQDSKKFLKIMFSYNNKELIINETVPNRFSPKSPDKAHLNLHINSLELGDSAVYFCASSPLSVSLAGLELFFGEGSRLTVL.

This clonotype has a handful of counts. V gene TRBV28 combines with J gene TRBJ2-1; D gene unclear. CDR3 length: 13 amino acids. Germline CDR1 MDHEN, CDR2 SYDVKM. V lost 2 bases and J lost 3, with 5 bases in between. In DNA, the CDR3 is TGTGCCAGCAGTTTAGGCTACTACAATGAGCAGTTCTTC. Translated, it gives CASSLGYYNEQFF.

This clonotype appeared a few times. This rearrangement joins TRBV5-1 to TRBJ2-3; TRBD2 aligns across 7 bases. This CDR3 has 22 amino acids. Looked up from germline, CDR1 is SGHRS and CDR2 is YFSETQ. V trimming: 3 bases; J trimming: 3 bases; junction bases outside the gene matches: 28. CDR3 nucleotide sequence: TGCGCCAGCAGCTCCGGACTGGGCTTGTGGGGGGAGGAAACCGGGAGGACAGATACGCAGTATTTT. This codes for CASSSGLGLWGEETGRTDTQYF.

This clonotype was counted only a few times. CDR3 DNA: TGCGCCAGCAGCTTGAATGGACTAGCGGACTACGAGCAGTACTTC. Protein: CASSLNGLADYEQYF. The chain uses TRBV5-1 and TRBJ2-4; 10 bases fit TRBD2. The DNA end favors TRBJ2-7, so the J call may be wrong. CDR1 and CDR2 (germline): SGHRS, YFSETQ. The CDR3 has 15 residues.

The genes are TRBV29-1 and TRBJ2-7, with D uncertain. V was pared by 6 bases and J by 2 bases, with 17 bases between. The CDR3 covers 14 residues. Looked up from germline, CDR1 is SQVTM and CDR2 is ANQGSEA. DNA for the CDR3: TGCAGCGTCGCCACGTCATCTCCCCCCTACGAGCAGTACTTC. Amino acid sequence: CSVATSSPPYEQYF.

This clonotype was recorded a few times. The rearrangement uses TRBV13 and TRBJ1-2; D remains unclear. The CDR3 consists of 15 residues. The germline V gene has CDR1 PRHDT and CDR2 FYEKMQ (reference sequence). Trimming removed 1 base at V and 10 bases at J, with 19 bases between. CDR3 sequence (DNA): TGTGCCAGCAGCTTAGCGCTAGCGCAGGCGGAAACCTACACCTTC. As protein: CASSLALAQAETYTF.

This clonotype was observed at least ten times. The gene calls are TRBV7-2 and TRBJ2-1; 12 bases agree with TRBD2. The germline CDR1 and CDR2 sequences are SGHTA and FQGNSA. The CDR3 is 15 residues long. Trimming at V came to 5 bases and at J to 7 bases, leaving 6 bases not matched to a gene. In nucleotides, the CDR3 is TGTGCCAGCAGCCCCGGACTAGCGGGATATAATGAGCAGTTCTTC. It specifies CASSPGLAGYNEQFF.

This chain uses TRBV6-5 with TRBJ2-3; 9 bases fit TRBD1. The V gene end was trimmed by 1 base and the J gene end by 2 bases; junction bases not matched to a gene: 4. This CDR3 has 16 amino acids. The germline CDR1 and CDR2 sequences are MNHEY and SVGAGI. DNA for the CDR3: TGTGCCAGCAGTTACTACAGGGGGCAGGACACAGATACGCAGTATTTT. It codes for CASSYYRGQDTDTQYF.